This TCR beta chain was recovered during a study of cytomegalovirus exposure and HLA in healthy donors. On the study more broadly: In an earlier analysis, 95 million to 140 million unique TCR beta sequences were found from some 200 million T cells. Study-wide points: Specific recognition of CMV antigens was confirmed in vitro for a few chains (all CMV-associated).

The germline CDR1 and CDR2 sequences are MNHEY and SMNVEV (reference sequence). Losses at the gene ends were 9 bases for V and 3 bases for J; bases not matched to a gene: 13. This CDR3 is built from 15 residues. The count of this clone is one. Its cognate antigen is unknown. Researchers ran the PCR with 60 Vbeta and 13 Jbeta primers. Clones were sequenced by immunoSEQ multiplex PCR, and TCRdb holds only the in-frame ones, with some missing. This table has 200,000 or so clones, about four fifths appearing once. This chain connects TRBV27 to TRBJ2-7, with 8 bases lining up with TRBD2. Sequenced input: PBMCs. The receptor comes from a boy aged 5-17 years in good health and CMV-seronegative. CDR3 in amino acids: CASKIDGTSFYEQYF. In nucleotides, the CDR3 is TGTGCCAGTAAAATAGACGGGACTAGTTTCTACGAGCAGTACTTC.